Listed here are 13 T cell receptor beta chains from one sample, sequenced in a study of CD8+CD57+ T cells in acquired aplastic anemia. An expansion of CD8+CD57+ cells by flow cytometry had been shown in patients chosen for sequencing. TCR beta VDJ and CDR3 profiling used genomic DNA as template. From the reads, TCRdb called clonotypes with MiXCR, one entry per CDR3 protein. Among about 250,000 distinct CDR3 sequences, about 44% were seen once, and the ten largest hold over 7.5%. Sequencing was performed on sorted CD4+, CD8+, or CD8+CD57+ T cells (not recorded which) from PBMCs. These receptors all come from a human donor with aplastic anemia.

The chain couples TRBV29-1 to TRBJ1-1; no reliable D call. Germline V gene sequence: CDR1 SQVTM, CDR2 ANQGSEA. This CDR3 has 12 amino acids. The V and J ends lost 2 bases and 1 base respectively, with 5 bases between them. The CDR3 region is CSVEKGNTEAFF. In nucleotides, the CDR3 is TGCAGCGTTGAAAAGGGGAACACTGAAGCTTTCTTT.

The chain joins TRBV20-1 to TRBJ2-4; a weak D match, TRBD2 (6 bases). CDR1 is DFQATT and CDR2 is SNEGSKA in the germline V gene (reference sequence). V lost 6 bases and J 7 bases, leaving 16 bases between the germline ends. The CDR3 is 13 residues long. The CDR3 coding sequence is TGCAGTGCAAGGATGGAGGGTGGGAACATTCAGTACTTC. Amino acids: CSARMEGGNIQYF.

The chain carries TRBV20-1 and TRBJ2-7, with D unresolved. CDR1 and CDR2 from the germline V gene are DFQATT and SNEGSKA (reference sequence). There are 13 residues in the CDR3. The V end lost 3 bases, the J end lost 2 bases, and 11 bases lay between the germline ends. Written as DNA, the CDR3 is TGCAGTGCTAGTCAGCTAAACACCTACGAGCAGTACTTC. Translating it yields CSASQLNTYEQYF.

This clonotype was seen many times. V gene TRBV5-6 combines with J gene TRBJ2-7, with 12 bases fitting TRBD1. The CDR3 runs to 14 residues. V lost 4 bases to trimming and J lost 2 bases; unmatched junction nucleotides: 1. CDR1 SGHDT and CDR2 YYEEEE come from the germline V gene. This CDR3 reads CASSGDRGPYEQYF. The CDR3 nucleotides read TGTGCCAGCAGCGGGGACAGGGGGCCCTACGAGCAGTACTTC. The entire variable domain, with the rest obtained from reference TRBV5-6 and TRBJ2-7, is as follows: DAGVTQSPTHLIKTRGQQVTLRCSPKSGHDTVSWYQQALGQGPQFIFQYYEEEERQRGNFPDRFSGHQFPNYSSELNVNALLLGDSALYLCASSGDRGPYEQYFGPGTRLTVT.

This clonotype was counted between two and nine times. The chain combines TRBV28 with TRBJ2-5, with a weak D call TRBD1 (5 bases). Germline-derived CDR1 and CDR2 are MDHEN and SYDVKM. V lost 5 bases, J lost 5 bases, and 15 bases lay in between. The CDR3 consists of 14 residues. The CDR3 DNA is TGTGCCAGCAGTAAGATAGGGGTTCGCGAGACCCAGTACTTC. It translates to CASSKIGVRETQYF.

This chain links TRBV24-1 with TRBJ2-3, with D possibly being TRBD1 or TRBD2 (5 bases each). In germline, CDR1 is KGHDR, CDR2 SFDVKD. This CDR3 spans 16 amino acids. Deletions cut 0 bases from V and 0 bases from J, with 9 bases between. The CDR3 coding sequence is TGTGCCACCAGTGATTTGGGGGACCCGAGCACAGATACGCAGTATTTT. Its translation: CATSDLGDPSTDTQYF.

This clonotype has at least ten counts. The V and J genes are TRBV5-1 and TRBJ2-7; D ambiguous. V was clipped by 0 bases and J by 3 bases, with 10 bases between them. Per germline, CDR1 SGHRS and CDR2 YFSETQ. CDR3 size: 14 residues. The CDR3 nucleotides are TGCGCCAGCAGCTTGGGACACCACTACTACGAGCAGTACTTC. Encoded protein: CASSLGHHYYEQYF.

J is TRBJ1-6 and V is TRBV10-2; no firm D call. This CDR3 is built from 13 residues. Germline values: CDR1 WSHSY, CDR2 SAAADI. The V gene lost 0 bases and the J gene lost 10 bases, with 7 bases spanning the gap. The CDR3 spells CASSESVESPLHF. For the CDR3, the DNA is TGCGCCAGCAGTGAGTCGGTCGAATCACCCCTCCACTTT.

This clonotype has just one count. The chain joins TRBV10-3 to TRBJ1-2, with TRBD1 as a possible D gene (6 bases). Germline V gives CDR1 ENHRY, CDR2 SYGVKD. V lost 10 bases, J lost 7 bases, and 37 bases lay in between. The CDR3 contains 19 residues. The DNA of the CDR3 is TGTGCCAGCAGCCCCTTATTTTTAGAAGTAGGGGGTGGCGGGTCTGGCTACACCTTC. As protein: CASSPLFLEVGGGGSGYTF.

The V gene is TRBV24-1, the J gene TRBJ2-7; a possible D gene is TRBD1 (6 bases). The CDR3 is 12 residues long. The V and J ends lost 3 bases and 7 bases respectively, with 9 bases between them. CDR1 is KGHDR and CDR2 is SFDVKD in the germline V gene. The CDR3 region is CATSDITGEQYF. CDR3 DNA sequence: TGTGCCACCAGTGATATCACAGGGGAGCAGTACTTC.

CDR3 protein: CASSQGDRDLYNEQFF. In DNA form, the CDR3 reads TGTGCCAGCAGCCAAGGGGACAGGGACCTCTACAATGAGCAGTTCTTC. The chain employs TRBV14 and TRBJ2-1; 9 nucleotides match TRBD1. Germline trimming cut 1 base from V and 3 bases from J; bases unmatched to any gene: 4. CDR1 and CDR2 (germline): SGHDN, FVKESK. This CDR3 spans 16 amino acids. Full variable domain (rest looked up from reference TRBV14 and TRBJ2-1): EAGVTQFPSHSVIEKGQTVTLRCDPISGHDNLYWYRRVMGKEIKFLLHFVKESKQDESGMPNNRFLAERTGGTYSTLKVQPAELEDSGVYFCASSQGDRDLYNEQFFGPGTRLTVL.

Points on this clonotype: It is unclear where the CDR3 begins or ends on the DNA, so no DNA is shown, and the CDR3 is as TCRdb lists it. V usage is TRBV5-1 and J usage is TRBJ1-5; the D call in the table, TRBD1, was not verified against the DNA. Both ends counted, the CDR3 spans 24 residues. Germline V lookup: CDR1 SGHRS, CDR2 YFSETQ. The chain's CDR3 is CASSQRGEATPSVRGQGSNQPQHF.

This clonotype was seen many times. The chain links TRBV20-1 to TRBJ2-2, with 10 bases that match TRBD1. Germline assignment: CDR1 DFQATT and CDR2 SNEGSKA (reference sequence). Losses at the gene ends were 3 bases for V and 3 bases for J; bases not matched to a gene: 4. The CDR3 loop spans 15 amino acids. CDR3 nucleotides: TGCAGTGCTAGGACAGGGGGCAGAGACACCGGGGAGCTGTTTTTT. As protein: CSARTGGRDTGELFF.